Listed below are T cell receptor beta chains from one sample, sequenced in a study of Ad26.COV2.S vaccination and SARS-CoV-2 variants. Repertoires were generated with immunoSEQ multiplex PCR, while TCRdb's copy carries only in-frame clones and drops some. The sample includes over 250,000 clones, more than 75% of them seen just once. The sequencing here drew on peripheral blood, taken in a trial of Ad26.COV2.S vaccine versus placebo. These receptors were taken from a person between 18 and 60 years old who received the Ad26.COV2.S COVID-19 vaccine or a placebo. CDR3s leave out the opening cysteine and the closing phenylalanine or tryptophan.

CDR3 length,V gene,CDR3 protein
13,TRBV5-1,ASSFQGAVGEKLF
13,TRBV4-2,ASSPTRDTTEDLF
15,TRBV13,ASSPSRTSGNFETQY
16,TRBV19,ASRNREGSSLSGNTIY
12,TRBV2,ASSPGSNYYGYT
15,TRBV9,ASSVGGSGSGGGTQY
11,TRBV6-4,ASSDNVGDEQY
12,TRBV4-1,ASSQGLAQETQY
13,TRBV21-1,ASSKTGTGGREQY
13,TRBV19,ASSITPGTGSEQY
10,TRBV6-6,ASTLENTEAF
14,TRBV2,ASSPILGQENYGYT
14,TRBV28,ASSLGQPGSNGGYT
13,TRBV5-1,ASSRDDRGPYGYT
14,TRBV25-1,ASSAINKGANEKLF
12,TRBV19,ASSSRGNSYEQY
16,TRBV19,ASSPGQGRLPTNEKLF
11,TRBV30,AWSTIGYSPLH
12,TRBV6-5,ASRIGQGKNEQY
10,TRBV29-1,SVGQPNYGYT
13,TRBV5-5,ASTLVGDASYGYT
11,TRBV19,ASSILGDQPQH
15,TRBV5-1,ASSISGTGGLNTEAF
15,TRBV18,ASSPLTGPSSGNTIY
12,TRBV6-5,ASSYSSSPTEAF
13,TRBV16,ASSPVRQQNTEAF